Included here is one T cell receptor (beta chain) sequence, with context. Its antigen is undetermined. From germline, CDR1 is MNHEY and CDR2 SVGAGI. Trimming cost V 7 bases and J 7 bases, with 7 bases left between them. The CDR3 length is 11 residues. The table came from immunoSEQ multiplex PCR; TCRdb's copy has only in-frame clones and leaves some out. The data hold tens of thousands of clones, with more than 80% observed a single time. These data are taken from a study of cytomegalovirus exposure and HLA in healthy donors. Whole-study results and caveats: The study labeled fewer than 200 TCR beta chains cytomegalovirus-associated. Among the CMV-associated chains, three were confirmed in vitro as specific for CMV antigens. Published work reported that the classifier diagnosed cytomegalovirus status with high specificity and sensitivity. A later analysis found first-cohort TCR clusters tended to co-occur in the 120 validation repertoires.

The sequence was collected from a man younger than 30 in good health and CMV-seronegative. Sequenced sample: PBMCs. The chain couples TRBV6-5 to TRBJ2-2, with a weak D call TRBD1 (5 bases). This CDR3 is CASTRGGELFF. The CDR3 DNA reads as TGTGCCAGCACAAGGGGCGGGGAGCTGTTTTTT.